This TCR beta chain was observed in a study of CD8 T cells in Susac syndrome. In the study overall: When blood was collected, patients with Susac syndrome were therapy-naive, were taking corticosteroids, or were receiving intravenous immunoglobulin alone.

RNA totalling roughly 0.45 to 1 ug underwent reverse transcription with random hexamers. MiXCR, applied by TCRdb to the immunoSEQ multiplex PCR reads, yields one record per CDR3 protein. The top ten clones hold about 0.1% of a sample with roughly 200,000 distinct CDR3 sequences, roughly nine tenths of them seen once. Looked up from germline, CDR1 is SNHLY and CDR2 is FYNNEI. The CDR3 length is 14 residues. Between the trimmed V and J ends, which lost 0 bases and 7 bases, there was a span of 12 bases. Study results and caveats: As the study acknowledged, the number of individuals in its TCR sequencing and HLA analysis was relatively small.

Turning to this clonotype: Its antigen is undetermined.

The sequencing input was CD4+ T cells from PBMCs. This clonotype originated in a human donor with Susac syndrome. This rearrangement joins TRBV2 to TRBJ2-5; D unclear. The CDR3 region is CASSEAPRLVTQYF. CDR3 nucleotide sequence: TGTGCCAGCAGTGAAGCGCCTAGGCTGGTGACCCAGTACTTC.